This record concerns one TCR beta chain sequence. The antigen remains undetermined. These data belong to a study of monozygotic twins with inflammatory bowel disease. Whole-study results and caveats: Healthy twins shared more clonotypes with others than IBD patients, most markedly active ones.

Each donor had 2.5 to 3 ml of blood drawn. Whole blood that had not undergone T cell sorting provided the isolated total RNA. The CDR3 has 14 amino acids. Germline CDR1 and CDR2: LNHDA and SQIVND (reference sequence). During cDNA synthesis, UMIs that each contained a 6-nucleotide sample barcode were added by means of template switching. Reprocessing the 5' RACE reads, TCRdb reports a single entry for every CDR3 protein and omits DNA. The table gives hundreds of thousands of distinct CDR3 sequences; the top ten clones make up 2.4% of it. The sequence was obtained from a human donor with ulcerative colitis or Crohn's disease, or a healthy co-twin of an affected twin (not recorded which). The specimen sequenced was blood. The gene calls are TRBV19 and TRBJ1-5; the TCRdb call, TRBD1, lacks DNA for checking. The CDR3: CATDRGGSNQPQHF.